The table lists the clone carrying this T cell receptor beta chain with a few counts. The sample originates from a study of T-cell memory formation after mild COVID-19. With constant-segment primers, 5'RACE yielded cDNA libraries of TCR alpha and TCR beta that carried sample barcodes and UMIs. One entry per CDR3 protein, called by TCRdb with MiXCR from the 5' RACE reads. The profile shows some 210,000 distinct CDR3 sequences, under 30% of them singletons. V lost 7 bases to trimming and J lost 1 base; unmatched junction nucleotides: 8. Germline-derived CDR1 and CDR2 are SGHVS and FQNEAQ. The CDR3 covers 15 residues.

Input material: PBMCs or a T cell subset sorted from them (not recorded which). The clonotype was recovered from an adult woman who had mild COVID-19 (a few samples of this study predate the infection). Cell type and time point are not known. This chain uses TRBV7-8 with TRBJ2-3; 7 bases agree with TRBD2. The CDR3 nucleotides read TGTGCCAGCACCGTAAAGCGGGGTCGCACAGATACGCAGTATTTT. Translated: CASTVKRGRTDTQYF.